This record covers a single T cell receptor beta chain. Its matching antigen is unknown. Using immunoSEQ multiplex PCR, the repertoire was profiled, and TCRdb retains in-frame clones only, with some absent. The sample records 110,000 or so clones, 90% being singletons. This specimen belongs to a study of a mutant IDH1 vaccine in newly diagnosed glioma. Study in general: The earlier regimen, radiotherapy, temozolomide, or both, was most often both.

Germline V CDR1 and CDR2: SGHKS, YYEKEE (reference sequence). V lost 3 bases to trimming and J lost 5 bases; unmatched junction nucleotides: 3. The CDR3 spans 14 residues. Time point: week 11, during vaccination. Each dose delivered 300 ug of mutant IDH1 20-mer peptide subcutaneously with imiquimod. The TCR originated in a woman in her forties or fifties with glioma. This chain uses TRBV5-5 with TRBJ1-5, with 9 bases matching TRBD1. Specimen: PBMCs, collected from a glioma patient whose treatment included an IDH1 peptide vaccine. The CDR3: CASSWTGVDQPQHF. The CDR3 bases are TGTGCCAGCAGCTGGACAGGGGTGGATCAGCCCCAGCATTTT.